What follows is one T cell receptor beta chain and its context. Sorting used thawed, overnight-rested PBMC stained with anti-CD3, a viability dye and GMM-loaded CD1B tetramer. CD1B tetramers were loaded with Rhodococcus equi-derived C32 glucose monomycolate. Using immunoSEQ multiplex PCR, the repertoire was profiled, and TCRdb retains in-frame clones only, with some absent. The sample has about 59,000 clones; 81% are singletons. These data originate in a study of T cells in tuberculosis. Germline CDR1 reads SQVTM; CDR2 reads ANQGSEA. J was trimmed by 5 bases and V by 8 bases; bases with no gene match: 7. There are 12 residues in the CDR3.

The sample taken for sequencing was CD1b-GMM tetramer-negative cells sorted from PBMCs. V is TRBV29-1 and J is TRBJ2-3; 7 positions agree with TRBD1. The clonotype comes from an adult woman with latent tuberculosis. This CDR3 reads CSIGQVKDTQYF. As DNA, the CDR3 is TGCAGCATAGGACAGGTCAAAGATACGCAGTATTTT.